The sequence of this T cell receptor beta chain was determined in a study of molecular identifiers for immune sequencing clone quantification. Broader study findings: Spiked Jurkat TCR RNA from one cell was reportedly detectable among about a million naive cells.

MiXCR was run by TCRdb on the PCR reads, yielding one entry per CDR3 protein. Of 88,000 or so distinct CDR3 sequences listed, roughly a fifth are singletons. Note on this clonotype: What it binds is not known.

Germline V gene lookup returns CDR1 SGHNT and CDR2 YENEEA. The CDR3 is made up of 12 amino acids. V was cut by 3 bases and J by 8 bases, with 8 bases left in between. The CD8+CD4-CCR7+CD45RA+ phenotype defined the sorted naive CD8 T cells. The TCR originated in a human donor in good health. Some libraries in this study had Jurkat cell RNA spiked in. Sequencing was carried out using naive CD8+ T cells from blood, with Jurkat cell RNA spiked in. Documented subset: FACS-sorted CD8+CD4-CCR7+CD45RA+ naive T cells. The chain employs TRBV11-3 and TRBJ2-1; perhaps TRBD2 as D (5 bases). CDR3 DNA sequence: TGTGCCAGCAGCTTGGGGAGTTATGAGCAGTTCTTC. It translates to CASSLGSYEQFF.